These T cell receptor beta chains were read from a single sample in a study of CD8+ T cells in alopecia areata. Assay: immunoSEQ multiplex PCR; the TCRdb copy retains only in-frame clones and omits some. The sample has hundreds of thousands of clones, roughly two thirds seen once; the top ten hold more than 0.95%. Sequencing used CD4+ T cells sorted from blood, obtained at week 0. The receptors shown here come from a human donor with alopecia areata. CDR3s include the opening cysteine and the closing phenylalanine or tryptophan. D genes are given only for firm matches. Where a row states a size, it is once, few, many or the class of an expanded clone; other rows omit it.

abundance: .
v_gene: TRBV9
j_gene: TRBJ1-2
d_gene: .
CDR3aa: CASSVGPLRDGYTF
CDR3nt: TGTGCCAGCAGCGTAGGGCCTCTCAGGGATGGCTACACCTTC

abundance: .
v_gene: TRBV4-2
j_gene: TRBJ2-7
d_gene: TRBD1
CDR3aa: CASSPGTVLSHEQYF
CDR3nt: TGTGCCAGCAGCCCCGGGACAGTACTCTCCCACGAGCAGTACTTC

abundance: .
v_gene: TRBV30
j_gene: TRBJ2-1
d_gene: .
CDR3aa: CAWTTIPSPLLSEQFF
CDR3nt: TGTGCCTGGACTACGATCCCGAGCCCTCTTCTGAGTGAGCAGTTCTTC

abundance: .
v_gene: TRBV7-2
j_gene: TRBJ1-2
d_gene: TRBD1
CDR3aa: CASSLVDRDDYGYTF
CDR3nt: TGTGCCAGCAGCTTAGTCGACAGGGATGACTATGGCTACACCTTC

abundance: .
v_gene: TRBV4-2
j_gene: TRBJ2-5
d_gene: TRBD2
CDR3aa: CASSQSTSGGETQYF
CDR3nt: TGTGCCAGCAGCCAATCGACTAGCGGGGGTGAGACCCAGTACTTC

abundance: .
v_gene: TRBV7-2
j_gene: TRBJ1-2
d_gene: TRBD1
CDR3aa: CASSQRTGTNGYTF
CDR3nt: TGTGCCAGCAGCCAACGGACAGGGACGAATGGCTACACCTTC

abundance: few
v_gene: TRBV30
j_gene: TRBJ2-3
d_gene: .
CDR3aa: CAWAQDDITDTQYF
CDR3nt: TGTGCCTGGGCCCAGGATGATATCACAGATACGCAGTATTTT

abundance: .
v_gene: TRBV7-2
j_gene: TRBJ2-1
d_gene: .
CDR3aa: CASRRAGFKGNEQFF
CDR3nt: TGTGCCAGCAGACGAGCAGGGTTTAAAGGCAATGAGCAGTTCTTC

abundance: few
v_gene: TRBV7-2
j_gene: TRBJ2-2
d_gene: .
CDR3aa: CASRSGPGFTGELFF
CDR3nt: TGTGCCAGCAGATCGGGCCCCGGGTTTACCGGGGAGCTGTTTTTT

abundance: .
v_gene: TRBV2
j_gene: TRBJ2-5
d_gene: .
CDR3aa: CASSEETQYF
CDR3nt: TGTGCCAGCAGTGAGGAGACCCAGTACTTC

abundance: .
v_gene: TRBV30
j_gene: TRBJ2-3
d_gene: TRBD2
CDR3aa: CAWSGGPTSGVHQSTDTQYF
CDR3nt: TGTGCCTGGAGCGGGGGCCCTACTAGCGGGGTACACCAGAGCACAGATACGCAGTATTTT

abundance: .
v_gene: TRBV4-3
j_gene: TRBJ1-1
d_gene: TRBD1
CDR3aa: CASSQAGQGASTEAFF
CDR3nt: TGCGCCAGCAGCCAAGCCGGGCAGGGGGCGAGCACTGAAGCTTTCTTT

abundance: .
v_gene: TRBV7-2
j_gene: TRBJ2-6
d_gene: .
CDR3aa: CASSLRAPGSGANVLTF
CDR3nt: TGTGCCAGCAGCTTACGGGCCCCCGGCTCTGGGGCCAACGTCCTGACTTTC

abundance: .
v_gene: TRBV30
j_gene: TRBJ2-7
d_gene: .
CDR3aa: CAWRHPGESYEQYF
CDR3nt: TGTGCCTGGAGGCACCCAGGGGAAAGCTACGAGCAGTACTTC

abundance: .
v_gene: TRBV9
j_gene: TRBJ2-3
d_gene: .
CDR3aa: CASSVHPSGTDTQYF
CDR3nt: TGTGCCAGCAGCGTACACCCGTCAGGCACAGATACGCAGTATTTT

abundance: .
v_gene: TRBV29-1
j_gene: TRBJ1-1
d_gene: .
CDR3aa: CSVARASIGNGEAFF
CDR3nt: TGCAGCGTTGCAAGGGCCTCAATCGGGAACGGTGAAGCTTTCTTT

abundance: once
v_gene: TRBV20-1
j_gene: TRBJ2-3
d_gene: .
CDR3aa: CSARGAGGQYF
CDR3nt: TGCAGTGCTAGAGGGGCAGGCGGGCAGTATTTT

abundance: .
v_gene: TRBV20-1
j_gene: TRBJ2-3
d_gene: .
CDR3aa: CSAQTDTQYF
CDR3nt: TGCAGTGCTCAGACAGATACGCAGTATTTT

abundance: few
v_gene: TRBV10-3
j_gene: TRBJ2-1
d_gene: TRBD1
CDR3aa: CAITRTGGYNEQFF
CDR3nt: TGTGCCATCACCCGGACAGGGGGCTACAATGAGCAGTTCTTC

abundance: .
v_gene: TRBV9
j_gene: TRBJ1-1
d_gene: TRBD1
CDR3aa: CASSVLQGATEAFF
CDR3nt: TGTGCCAGCAGCGTTCTACAGGGGGCGACTGAAGCTTTCTTT

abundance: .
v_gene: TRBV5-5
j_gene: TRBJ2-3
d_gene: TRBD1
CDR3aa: CASSGQESTDTQYF
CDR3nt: TGTGCCAGCAGCGGACAGGAGAGCACAGATACGCAGTATTTT

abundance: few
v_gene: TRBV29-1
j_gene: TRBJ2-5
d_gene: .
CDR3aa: CSVLRGQETQYF
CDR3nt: TGCAGCGTTCTTCGGGGTCAAGAGACCCAGTACTTC

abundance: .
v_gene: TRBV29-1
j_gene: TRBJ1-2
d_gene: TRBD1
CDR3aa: CSGTGGRGYTF
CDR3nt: TGCAGCGGAACAGGGGGCAGGGGCTACACCTTC

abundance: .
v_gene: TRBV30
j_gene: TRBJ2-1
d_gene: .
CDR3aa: CAWRRGFKDEQFF
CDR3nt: TGTGCCTGGAGGCGGGGATTTAAGGATGAGCAGTTCTTC

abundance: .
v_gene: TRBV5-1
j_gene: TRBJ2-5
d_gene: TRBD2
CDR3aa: CASSWRTSGGQETQYF
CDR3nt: TGCGCCAGCAGCTGGCGGACTAGCGGGGGACAAGAGACCCAGTACTTC

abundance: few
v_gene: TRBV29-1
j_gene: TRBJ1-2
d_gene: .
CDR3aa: CTLWGDDGYTF
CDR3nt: TGCACCCTATGGGGGGATGATGGCTACACCTTC

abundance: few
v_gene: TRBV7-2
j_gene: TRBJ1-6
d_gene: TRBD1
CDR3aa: CASSPQGALHF
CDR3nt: TGTGCCAGCAGCCCCCAGGGGGCCCTCCACTTT

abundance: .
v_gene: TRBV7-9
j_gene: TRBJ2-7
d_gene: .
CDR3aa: CASSGGGWYEQYF
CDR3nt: TGTGCCAGCAGCGGCGGTGGATGGTACGAGCAGTACTTC

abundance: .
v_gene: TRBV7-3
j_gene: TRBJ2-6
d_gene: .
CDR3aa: CASSLTGTGANVLTF
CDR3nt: TGTGCCAGCAGCCTTACTGGGACGGGGGCCAACGTCCTGACTTTC

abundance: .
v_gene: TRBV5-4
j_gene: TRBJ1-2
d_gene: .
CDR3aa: CASSPARTRVSGYTF
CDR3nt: TGTGCCAGCAGCCCGGCCCGCACTCGCGTGAGTGGCTACACCTTC

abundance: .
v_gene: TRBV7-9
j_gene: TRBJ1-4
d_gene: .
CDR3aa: CASSLGTVEKLFF
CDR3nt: TGTGCCAGCAGCTTAGGGACAGTCGAAAAACTGTTTTTT

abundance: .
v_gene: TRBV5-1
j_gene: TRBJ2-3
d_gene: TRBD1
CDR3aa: CASSLGTGTDTQYF
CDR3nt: TGCGCCAGCAGCTTGGGGACAGGGACAGATACGCAGTATTTT

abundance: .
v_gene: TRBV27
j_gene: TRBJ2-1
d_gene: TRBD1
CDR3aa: CASSLPQTGGNEQFF
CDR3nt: TGTGCCAGCAGTCTCCCTCAGACAGGGGGAAATGAGCAGTTCTTC

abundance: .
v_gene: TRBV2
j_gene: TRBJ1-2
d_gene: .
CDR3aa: CASIRGLDYGYTF
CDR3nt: TGTGCCAGCATAAGGGGGTTGGACTATGGCTACACCTTC

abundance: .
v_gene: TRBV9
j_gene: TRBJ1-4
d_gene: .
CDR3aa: CASSRRTGEEKLFF
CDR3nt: TGTGCCAGCAGCCGGAGGACGGGGGAGGAAAAACTGTTTTTT

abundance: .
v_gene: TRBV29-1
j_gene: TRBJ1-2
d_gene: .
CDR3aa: CSVEDSHTF
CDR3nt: TGCAGCGTTGAAGACAGCCACACCTTC

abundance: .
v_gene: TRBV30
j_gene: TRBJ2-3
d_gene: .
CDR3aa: CAWRMRQDTQYF
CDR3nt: TGTGCCTGGAGAATGAGGCAAGATACGCAGTATTTT

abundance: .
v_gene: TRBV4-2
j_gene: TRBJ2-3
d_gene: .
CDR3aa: CASSQDHFSEEDTQYF
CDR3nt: TGTGCCAGCAGCCAAGATCACTTCTCCGAAGAGGATACGCAGTATTTT

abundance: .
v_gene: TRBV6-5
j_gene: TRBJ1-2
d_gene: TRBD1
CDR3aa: CASSYGGQAIYGYTF
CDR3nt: TGTGCCAGCAGTTACGGGGGACAGGCCATCTATGGCTACACCTTC

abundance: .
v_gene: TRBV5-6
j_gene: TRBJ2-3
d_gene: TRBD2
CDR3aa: CASSLVLTGGPTDTQYF
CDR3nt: TGTGCCAGCAGCTTGGTTTTAACGGGGGGGCCCACAGATACGCAGTATTTT

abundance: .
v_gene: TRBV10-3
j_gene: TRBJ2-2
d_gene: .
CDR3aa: CAISEGVGAGELFF
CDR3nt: TGTGCCATCAGTGAGGGCGTTGGGGCCGGGGAGCTGTTTTTT

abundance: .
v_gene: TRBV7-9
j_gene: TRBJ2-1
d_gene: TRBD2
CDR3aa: CASSLNPGLAGFNEQFF
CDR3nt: TGTGCCAGCAGCTTGAACCCGGGACTAGCGGGGTTCAATGAGCAGTTCTTC

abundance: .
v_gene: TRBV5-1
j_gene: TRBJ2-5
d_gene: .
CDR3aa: CASSRWGPLGEETQYF
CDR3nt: TGCGCCAGCAGCCGGTGGGGACCGCTCGGGGAAGAGACCCAGTACTTC

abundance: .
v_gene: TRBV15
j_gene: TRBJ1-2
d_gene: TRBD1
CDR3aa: CATSRDQRKGTGYGYTF
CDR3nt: TGTGCCACCAGCAGAGATCAACGGAAGGGGACAGGCTATGGCTACACCTTC

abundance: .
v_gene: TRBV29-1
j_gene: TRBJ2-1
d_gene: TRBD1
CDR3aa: CSVDWTGGHEQFF
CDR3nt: TGCAGCGTTGACTGGACAGGGGGCCATGAGCAGTTCTTC

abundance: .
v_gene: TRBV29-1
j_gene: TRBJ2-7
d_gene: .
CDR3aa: CSVGTGSSGQYF
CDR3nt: TGCAGCGTTGGTACAGGCAGCTCAGGCCAGTACTTC

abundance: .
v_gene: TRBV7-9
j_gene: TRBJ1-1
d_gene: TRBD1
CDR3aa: CASSSQGYTEAFF
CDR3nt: TGTGCCAGCAGCTCACAGGGGTACACTGAAGCTTTCTTT

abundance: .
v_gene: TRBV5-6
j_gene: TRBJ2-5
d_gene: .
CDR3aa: CASSLAQETQYF
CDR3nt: TGTGCCAGCAGCTTGGCACAAGAGACCCAGTACTTC

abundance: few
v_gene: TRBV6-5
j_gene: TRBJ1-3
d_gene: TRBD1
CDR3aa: CASSTTGAGNTIYF
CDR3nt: TGTGCCAGCAGTACGACAGGGGCTGGAAACACCATATATTTT

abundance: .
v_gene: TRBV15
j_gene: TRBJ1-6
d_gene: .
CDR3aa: CATSRVAGGNSPLHF
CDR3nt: TGTGCCACCAGCAGAGTTGCGGGCGGGAATTCACCCCTCCACTTT

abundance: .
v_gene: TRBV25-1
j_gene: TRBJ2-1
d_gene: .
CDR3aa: CASSDNEQFF
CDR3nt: TGTGCCAGCAGTGACAATGAGCAGTTCTTC

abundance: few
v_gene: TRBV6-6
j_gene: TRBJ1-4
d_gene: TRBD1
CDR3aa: CASTWDRGGEKLFF
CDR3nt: TGTGCCAGCACCTGGGACAGGGGAGGCGAAAAACTGTTTTTT

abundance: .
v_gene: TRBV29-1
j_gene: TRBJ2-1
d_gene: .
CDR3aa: CSVRPADRGWNEQFF
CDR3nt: TGCAGCGTAAGACCAGCCGATAGGGGTTGGAATGAGCAGTTCTTC